Following are 5 T cell receptor beta chains from one sample sequenced in a study of blood T cells in healthy people across ages. The authors ran a second PCR of about 7 to 12 cycles using a sample-barcoded 5' primer and a J-beta primer mix. Via MiXCR, TCRdb re-called the 5' RACE reads, giving one row per CDR3 protein. Among around 1,700,000 distinct CDR3 sequences listed, roughly 30% were seen once. The sequencing sample was made of blood. The source of these receptors is a woman aged 25-40 years in good health.

Written as DNA, the CDR3 is TGTGCCAGCAGCAGGGGGGACGCTAAGACCCAGTACTTC. It codes for CASSRGDAKTQYF. J is TRBJ2-4 and V is TRBV7-6; the D call may be TRBD1 or TRBD2 (6 bases each). The J call is in doubt because the DNA end fits TRBJ2-5 better. This CDR3 spans 13 amino acids. CDR1 and CDR2 (germline): SGHVS, FNYEAQ.

The chain recombines TRBV6-1 with TRBJ1-3; maybe TRBD1 (5 bases). V lost 4 bases, J lost 4 bases, and 14 bases lay in between. Germline V gene data show CDR1 as MNHNS and CDR2 as SASEGT. The CDR3 consists of 15 residues. The CDR3 here is CASSVQGFDGNTIYF. CDR3 nucleotide sequence: TGTGCCAGCAGTGTCCAGGGTTTCGACGGAAACACCATATATTTT.

This chain joins TRBV3-1 and TRBJ2-3; 10 nucleotides match TRBD1. The trim removed 2 bases at V and 5 bases at J, leaving 4 bases unmatched. The germline V gene has CDR1 LGHDT and CDR2 YNNKEL (reference sequence). This CDR3 has 15 residues. CDR3 bases: TGTGCCAGCAGCCAATGGGACAGGGGAGGAGATACGCAGTATTTT. Residues: CASSQWDRGGDTQYF.

This chain links TRBV28 with TRBJ2-3; 7 bases are shared with TRBD2. This CDR3 has 17 residues. Germline CDR1 is MDHEN and CDR2 is SYDVKM. Trimming removed 3 bases from V and 2 bases from J; junction bases left unmatched: 11. For the CDR3, the DNA is TGTGCCAGCAGTTTCTTGAATCTAGCGGACTCCACAGATACGCAGTATTTT. It is translated as CASSFLNLADSTDTQYF.

The gene calls are TRBV30 and TRBJ2-5, with D uncertain. V shed 1 base and J shed 5 bases, with 8 bases lying between them. The CDR3 extends over 12 amino acids. CDR1 and CDR2 (germline): GTSNPN, SVGIG (reference sequence). The DNA of the CDR3 is TGTGCCTGGAGTGCCTCGTCCGAGACCCAGTACTTC. Its protein product is CAWSASSETQYF. Based on the CDR3 plus reference TRBV30 and TRBJ2-5, the full variable domain is SQTIHQWPATLVQPVGSPLSLECTVEGTSNPNLYWYRQAAGRGLQLLFYSVGIGQISSEVPQNLSASRPQDRQFILSSKKLLLSDSGFYLCAWSASSETQYFGPGTRLLVL.